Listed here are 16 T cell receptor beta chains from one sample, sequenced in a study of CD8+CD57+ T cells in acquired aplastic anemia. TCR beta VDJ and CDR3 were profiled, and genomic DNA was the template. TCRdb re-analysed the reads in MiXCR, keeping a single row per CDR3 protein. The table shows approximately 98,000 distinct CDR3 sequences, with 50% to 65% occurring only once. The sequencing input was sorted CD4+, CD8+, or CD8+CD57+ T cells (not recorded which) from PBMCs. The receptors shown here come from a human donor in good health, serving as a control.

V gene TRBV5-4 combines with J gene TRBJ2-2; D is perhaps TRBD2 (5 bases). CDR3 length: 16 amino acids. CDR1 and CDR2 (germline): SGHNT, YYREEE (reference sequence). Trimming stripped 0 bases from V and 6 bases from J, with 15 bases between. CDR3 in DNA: TGTGCCAGCAGCTTGGTACCGGGGTTTAATGCCGGGGAGCTGTTTTTT. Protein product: CASSLVPGFNAGELFF.

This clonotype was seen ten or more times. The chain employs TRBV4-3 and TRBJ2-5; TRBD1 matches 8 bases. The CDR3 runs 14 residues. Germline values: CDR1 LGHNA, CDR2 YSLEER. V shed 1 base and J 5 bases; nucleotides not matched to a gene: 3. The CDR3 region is CASSQGTGSETQYF. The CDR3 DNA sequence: TGCGCCAGCAGCCAAGGGACAGGGTCGGAGACCCAGTACTTC.

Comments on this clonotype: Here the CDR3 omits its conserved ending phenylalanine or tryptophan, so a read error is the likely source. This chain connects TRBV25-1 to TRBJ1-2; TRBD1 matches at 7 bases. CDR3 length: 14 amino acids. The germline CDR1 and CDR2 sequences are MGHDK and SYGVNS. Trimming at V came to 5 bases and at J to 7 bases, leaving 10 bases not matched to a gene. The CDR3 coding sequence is TGTGCCAGCAGTCAGGGGGGCCTTGGATCTGGCTACACCCTC. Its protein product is CASSQGGLGSGYTL.

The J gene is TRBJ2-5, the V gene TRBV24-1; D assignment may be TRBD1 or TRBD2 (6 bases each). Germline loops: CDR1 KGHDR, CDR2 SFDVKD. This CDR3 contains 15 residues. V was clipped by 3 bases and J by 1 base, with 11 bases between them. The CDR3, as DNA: TGTGCCACCAGTGATAAGGGGGACTCCCAAGAGACCCAGTACTTC. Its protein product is CATSDKGDSQETQYF.

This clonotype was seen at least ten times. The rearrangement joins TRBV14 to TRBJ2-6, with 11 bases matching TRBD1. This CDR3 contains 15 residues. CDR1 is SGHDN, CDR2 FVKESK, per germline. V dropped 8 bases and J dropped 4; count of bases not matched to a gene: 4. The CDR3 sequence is CASGQGAQGANVLTF. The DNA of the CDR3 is TGTGCCAGCGGACAGGGGGCGCAAGGGGCCAACGTCCTGACTTTC.

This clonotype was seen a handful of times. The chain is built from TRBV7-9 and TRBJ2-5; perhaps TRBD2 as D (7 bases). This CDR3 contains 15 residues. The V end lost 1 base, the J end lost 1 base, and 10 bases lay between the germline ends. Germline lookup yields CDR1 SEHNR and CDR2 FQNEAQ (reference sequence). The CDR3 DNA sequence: TGTGCCAGCAGCTTAGTAGGGGGGGTCCAAGAGACCCAGTACTTC. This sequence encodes CASSLVGGVQETQYF. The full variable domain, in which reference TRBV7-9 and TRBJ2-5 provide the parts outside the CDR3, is DTGVSQNPRHKITKRGQNVTFRCDPISEHNRLYWYRQTLGQGPEFLTYFQNEAQLEKSRLLSDRFSAERPKGSFSTLEIQRTEQGDSAMYLCASSLVGGVQETQYFGPGTRLLVL.

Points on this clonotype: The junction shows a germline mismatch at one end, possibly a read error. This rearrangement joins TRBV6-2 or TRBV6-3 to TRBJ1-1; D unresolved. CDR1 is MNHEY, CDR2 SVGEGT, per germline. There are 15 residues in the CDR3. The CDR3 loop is CASSQMFFPNTEASF. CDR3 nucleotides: TGTGCCAGCAGCCAAATGTTTTTCCCTAACACTGAGGCTTCCTTT.

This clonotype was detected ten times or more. CDR3 bases: TGTGCCAGCAGCTCGAGTGGGGCCAACGTCCTGACTTTC. Translation: CASSSSGANVLTF. V and J are TRBV7-8 and TRBJ2-6; D unresolved. CDR1 is SGHVS, CDR2 FQNEAQ, per germline. Trimming took 4 bases from V and 3 from J, leaving 4 bases between them. This CDR3 is 13 amino acids long.

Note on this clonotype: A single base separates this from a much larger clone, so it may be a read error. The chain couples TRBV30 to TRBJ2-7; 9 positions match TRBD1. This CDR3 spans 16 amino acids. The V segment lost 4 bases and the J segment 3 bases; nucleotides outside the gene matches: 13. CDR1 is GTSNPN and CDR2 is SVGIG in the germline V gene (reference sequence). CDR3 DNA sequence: TGTGCCTGGAAGACCCCGGACAGGGGCCAGATCTACGAGCAGTACTTC. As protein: CAWKTPDRGQIYEQYF.

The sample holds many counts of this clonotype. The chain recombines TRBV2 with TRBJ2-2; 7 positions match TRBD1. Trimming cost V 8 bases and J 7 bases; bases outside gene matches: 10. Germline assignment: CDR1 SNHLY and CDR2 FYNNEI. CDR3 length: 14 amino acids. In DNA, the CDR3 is TGTGCCAGCGGTGTGGACAGGTTCCTCGGGGAGCTGTTTTTT. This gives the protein CASGVDRFLGELFF.

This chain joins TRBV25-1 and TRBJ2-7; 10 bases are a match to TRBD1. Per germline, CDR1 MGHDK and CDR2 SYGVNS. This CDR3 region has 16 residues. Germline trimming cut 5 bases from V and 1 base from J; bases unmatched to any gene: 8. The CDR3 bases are TGTGCCAGCAGTAAAGGGACAGGGGTCGGATCCTACGAGCAGTACTTC. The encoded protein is CASSKGTGVGSYEQYF.

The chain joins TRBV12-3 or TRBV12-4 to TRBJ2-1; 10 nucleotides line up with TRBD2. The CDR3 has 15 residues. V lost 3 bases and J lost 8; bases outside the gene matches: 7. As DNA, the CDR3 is TGTGCCAGCAGTTTGGTTAGCGGGGGGCCCTATGAGCAGTTCTTC. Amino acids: CASSLVSGGPYEQFF.

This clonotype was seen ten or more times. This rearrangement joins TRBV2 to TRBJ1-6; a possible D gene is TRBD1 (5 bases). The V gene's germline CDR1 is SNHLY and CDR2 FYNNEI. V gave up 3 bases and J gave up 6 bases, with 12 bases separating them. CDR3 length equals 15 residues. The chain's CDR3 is CASSDSPGLNSPLHF. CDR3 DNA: TGTGCCAGCAGTGATTCCCCAGGGCTTAATTCACCCCTCCACTTT.

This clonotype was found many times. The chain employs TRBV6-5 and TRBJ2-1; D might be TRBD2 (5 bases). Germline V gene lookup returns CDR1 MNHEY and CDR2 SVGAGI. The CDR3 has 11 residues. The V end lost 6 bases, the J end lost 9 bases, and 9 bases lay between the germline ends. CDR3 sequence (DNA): TGTGCCAGCAGCCCGGGGTCTGAGCAGTTCTTC. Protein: CASSPGSEQFF.

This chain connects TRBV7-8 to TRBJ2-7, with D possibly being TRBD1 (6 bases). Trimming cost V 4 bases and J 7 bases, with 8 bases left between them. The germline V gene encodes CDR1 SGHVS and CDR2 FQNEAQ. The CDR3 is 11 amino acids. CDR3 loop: CASSSTGEQYF. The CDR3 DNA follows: TGTGCCAGCAGCTCCACAGGGGAGCAGTACTTC.

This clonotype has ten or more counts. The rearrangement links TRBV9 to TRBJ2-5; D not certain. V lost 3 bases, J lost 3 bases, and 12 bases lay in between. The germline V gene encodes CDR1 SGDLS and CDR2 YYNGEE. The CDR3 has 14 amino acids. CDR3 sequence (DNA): TGTGCCAGCAGCGATAGCAATCAGGAAGAGACCCAGTACTTC. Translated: CASSDSNQEETQYF.